This T cell receptor (beta chain) was sequenced during a study of control samples from healthy donors and cancer patients (dated by TCRdb to about 2020). Turning to this clone: Its antigen has not been determined. No base quality information exists; no much larger clone differs at one position.

The method behind the library was the immunoSEQ multiplex PCR assay. This immuneACCESS table, as held by TCRdb, lists in-frame sequences with V and J called but not all clones. Of the missing ones, under half trace to an unresolved V gene in checked studies; the others have no known cause. The sample records over 100,000 clones, roughly 90% of which are singletons. The top ten constitute around 2.1% of the sample. V is pared back by 4 bases and J by 4 bases, with 18 bases lying between the germline termini. Including cysteine and phenylalanine, the CDR3 has 16 amino acids. Only the CDR3 region is kept as DNA, spanning 48 bases read in frame from base 1. From a lookup of the germline V gene, CDR1 and CDR2 are SGHRS and YFSETQ.

This clonotype originated in a woman aged 45-65 years in good health. Sequencing input: blood. The rearranged chain carries TRBV5-1 and TRBJ2-1, with the D gene tentatively TRBD1 or TRBD2, based on 5 matching bases in each. The CDR3 region has the sequence CASSVRRDLFYNEQFF. The sequence in DNA is TGCGCCAGCAGCGTGCGCCGGGACCTTTTTTACAATGAGCAGTTCTTC.